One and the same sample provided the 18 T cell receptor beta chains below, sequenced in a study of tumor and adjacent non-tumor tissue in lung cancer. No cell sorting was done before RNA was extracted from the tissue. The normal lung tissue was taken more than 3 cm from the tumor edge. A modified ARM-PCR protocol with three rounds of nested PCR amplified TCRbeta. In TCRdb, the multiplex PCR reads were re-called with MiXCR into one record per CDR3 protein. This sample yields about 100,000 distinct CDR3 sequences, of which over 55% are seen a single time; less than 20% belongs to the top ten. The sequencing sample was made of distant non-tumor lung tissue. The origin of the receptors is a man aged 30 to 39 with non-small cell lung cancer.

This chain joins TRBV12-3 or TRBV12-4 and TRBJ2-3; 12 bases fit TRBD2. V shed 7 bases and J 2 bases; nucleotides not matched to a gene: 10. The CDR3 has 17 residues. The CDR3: CASTALAGGVITDTQYF. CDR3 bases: TGTGCCAGCACCGCGCTAGCGGGGGGGGTAATCACAGATACGCAGTATTTT.

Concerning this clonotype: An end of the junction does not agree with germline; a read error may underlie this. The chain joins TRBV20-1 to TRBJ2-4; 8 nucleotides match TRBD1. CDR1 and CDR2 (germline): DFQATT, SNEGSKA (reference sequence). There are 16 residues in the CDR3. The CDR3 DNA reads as TGCAGTGCTAGAGTTCAGGGGGCGTCGGCCAAAAACACTCAGTACTTC. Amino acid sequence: CSARVQGASAKNTQYF.

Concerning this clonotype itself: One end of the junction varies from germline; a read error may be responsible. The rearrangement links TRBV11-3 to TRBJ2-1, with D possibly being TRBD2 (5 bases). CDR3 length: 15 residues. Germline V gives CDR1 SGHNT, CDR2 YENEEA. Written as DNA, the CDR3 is TGCGTCAGCAGCTTCGAGATCGGGACCTACAATGAGCAGTTCTTC. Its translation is CVSSFEIGTYNEQFF.

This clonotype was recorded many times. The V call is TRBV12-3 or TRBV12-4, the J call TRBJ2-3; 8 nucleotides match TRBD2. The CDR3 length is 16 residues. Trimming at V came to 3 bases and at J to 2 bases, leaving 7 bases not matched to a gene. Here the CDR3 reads CASSLRILADTDTQYF. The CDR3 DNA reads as TGTGCCAGCAGTTTGAGGATACTAGCGGACACAGATACGCAGTATTTT.

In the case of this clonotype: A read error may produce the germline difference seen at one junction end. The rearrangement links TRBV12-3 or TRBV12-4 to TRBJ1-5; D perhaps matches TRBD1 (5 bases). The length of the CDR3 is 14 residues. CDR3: CAGSFGPGIQPQHF. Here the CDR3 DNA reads TGTGCCGGCAGTTTTGGGCCAGGGATTCAACCCCAGCATTTT.

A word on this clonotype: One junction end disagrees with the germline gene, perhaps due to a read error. The CDR3 nucleotides are TGTAGTGCGGTAGGCGGACTAGTCCTAGATAGGCAGTATTTT. Its translation: CSAVGGLVLDRQYF. This chain connects TRBV20-1 to TRBJ2-3, with 7 positions matching TRBD2. CDR1 and CDR2 (germline): DFQATT, SNEGSKA (reference sequence). The length of the CDR3 is 14 residues.

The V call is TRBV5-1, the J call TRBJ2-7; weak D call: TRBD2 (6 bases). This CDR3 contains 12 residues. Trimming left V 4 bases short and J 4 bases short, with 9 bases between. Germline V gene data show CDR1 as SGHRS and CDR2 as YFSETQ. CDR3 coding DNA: TGCGCCAGCAGCCCGGAGGGTTACGAGCAGTACTTC. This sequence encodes CASSPEGYEQYF.

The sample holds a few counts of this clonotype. The CDR3 sequence: CASSSGHMNTGELFF. CDR3 DNA sequence: TGCGCCAGCAGCTCGGGACACATGAACACCGGGGAGCTGTTTTTT. The chain links TRBV5-1 to TRBJ2-2; the D gene is possibly TRBD1 (6 bases). The CDR3 totals 15 residues. Germline CDR1 is SGHRS and CDR2 is YFSETQ. V shed 3 bases and J shed 1 base, with 10 bases lying between them.

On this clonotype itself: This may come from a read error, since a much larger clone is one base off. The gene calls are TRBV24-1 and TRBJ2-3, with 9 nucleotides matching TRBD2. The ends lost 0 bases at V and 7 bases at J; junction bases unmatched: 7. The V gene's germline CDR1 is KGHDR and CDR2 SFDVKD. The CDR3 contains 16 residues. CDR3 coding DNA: TGTGCCACCAGTGATTTGTCGGCTAGCGGGACACATACGCAGTATTTT. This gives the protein CATSDLSASGTHTQYF.

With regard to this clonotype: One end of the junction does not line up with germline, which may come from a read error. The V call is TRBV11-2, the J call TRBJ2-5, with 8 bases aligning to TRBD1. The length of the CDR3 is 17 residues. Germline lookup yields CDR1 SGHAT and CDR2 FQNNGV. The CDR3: CASSLGVGQGAPEIQYF. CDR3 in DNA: TGTGCCAGCAGCTTAGGAGTGGGTCAGGGGGCCCCAGAGATCCAGTACTTC.

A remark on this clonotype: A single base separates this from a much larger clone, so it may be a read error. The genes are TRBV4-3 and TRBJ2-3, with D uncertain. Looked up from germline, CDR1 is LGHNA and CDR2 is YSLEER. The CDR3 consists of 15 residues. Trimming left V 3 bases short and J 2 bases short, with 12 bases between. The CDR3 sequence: CASSHGVANTDTQYF. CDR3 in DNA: TGCGCCAGCAGCCACGGCGTTGCTAACACAGATACGCAGTATTTT.

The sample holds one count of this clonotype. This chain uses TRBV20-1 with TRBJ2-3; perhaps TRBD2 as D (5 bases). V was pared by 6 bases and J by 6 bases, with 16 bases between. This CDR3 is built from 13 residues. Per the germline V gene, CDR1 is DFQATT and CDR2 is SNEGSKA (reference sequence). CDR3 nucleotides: TGCAGTGCCCCTTCGGGGTGTAAGGATACGCAGTATTTT. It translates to CSAPSGCKDTQYF.

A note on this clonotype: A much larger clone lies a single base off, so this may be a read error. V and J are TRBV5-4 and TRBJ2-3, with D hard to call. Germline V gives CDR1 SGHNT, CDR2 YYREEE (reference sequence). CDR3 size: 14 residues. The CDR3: CASSPELSIDTQYF. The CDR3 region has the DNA TGTGCCAGCAGCCCAGAACTAAGCATAGATACGCAGTATTTT. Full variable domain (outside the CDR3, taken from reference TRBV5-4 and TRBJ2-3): ETGVTQSPTHLIKTRGQQVTLRCSSQSGHNTVSWYQQALGQGPQFIFQYYREEENGRGNFPPRFSGLQFPNYSSELNVNALELDDSALYLCASSPELSIDTQYFGPGTRLTVL.

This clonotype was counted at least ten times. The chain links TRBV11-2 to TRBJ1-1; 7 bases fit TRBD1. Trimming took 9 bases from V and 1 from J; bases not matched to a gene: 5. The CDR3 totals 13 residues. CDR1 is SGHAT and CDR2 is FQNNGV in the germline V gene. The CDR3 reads CASKRGRNTEAFF. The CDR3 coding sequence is TGTGCCAGTAAAAGGGGGCGGAACACTGAAGCTTTCTTT.

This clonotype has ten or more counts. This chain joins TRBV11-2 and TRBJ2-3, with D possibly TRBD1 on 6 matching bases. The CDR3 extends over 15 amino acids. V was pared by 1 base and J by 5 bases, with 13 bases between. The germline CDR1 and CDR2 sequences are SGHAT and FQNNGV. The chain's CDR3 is CASSLAGGRGDTQYF. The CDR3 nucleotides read TGTGCCAGCAGCTTAGCTGGGGGCCGGGGAGATACGCAGTATTTT.

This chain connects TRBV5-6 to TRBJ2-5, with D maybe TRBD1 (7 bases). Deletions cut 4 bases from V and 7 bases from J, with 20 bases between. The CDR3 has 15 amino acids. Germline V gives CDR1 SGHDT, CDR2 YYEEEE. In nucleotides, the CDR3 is TGTGCCAGCAGCCGCCCGGGCGGGACAGCGGGGACCCAGTACTTC. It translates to CASSRPGGTAGTQYF.

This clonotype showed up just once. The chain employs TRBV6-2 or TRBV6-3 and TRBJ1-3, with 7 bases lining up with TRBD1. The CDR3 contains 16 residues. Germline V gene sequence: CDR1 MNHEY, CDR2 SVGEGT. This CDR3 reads CACSYARPGQGNTIYF. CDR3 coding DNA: TGTGCTTGCAGTTACGCGCGCCCGGGACAGGGAAACACCATATATTTT.

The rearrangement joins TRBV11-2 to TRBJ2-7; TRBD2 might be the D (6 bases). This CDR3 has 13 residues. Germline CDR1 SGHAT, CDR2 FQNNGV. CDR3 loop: CVNSLGLPYEQYF. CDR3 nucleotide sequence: TGTGTCAACAGCCTAGGACTACCCTACGAGCAGTACTTC. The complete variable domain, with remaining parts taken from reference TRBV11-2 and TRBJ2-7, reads EAGVAQSPRYKIIEKRQSVAFWCNPISGHATLYWYQQILGQGPKLLIQFQNNGVVDDSQLPKDRFSAERLKGVDSTLKIQPAKLEDSAVYLCVNSLGLPYEQYFGPGTRLTVT.